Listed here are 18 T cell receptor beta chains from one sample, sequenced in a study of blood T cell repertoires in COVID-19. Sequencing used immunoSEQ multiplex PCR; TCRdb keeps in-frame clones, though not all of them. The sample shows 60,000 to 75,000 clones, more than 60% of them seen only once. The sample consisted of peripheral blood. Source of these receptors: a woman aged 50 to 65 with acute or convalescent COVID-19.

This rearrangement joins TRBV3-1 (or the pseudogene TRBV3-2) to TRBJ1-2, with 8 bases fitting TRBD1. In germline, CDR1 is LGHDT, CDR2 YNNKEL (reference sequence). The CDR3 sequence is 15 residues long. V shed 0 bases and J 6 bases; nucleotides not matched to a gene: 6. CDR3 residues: CASSQDHRDRHGYTF. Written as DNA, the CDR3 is TGTGCCAGCAGCCAAGACCACAGGGACAGGCATGGCTACACCTTC.

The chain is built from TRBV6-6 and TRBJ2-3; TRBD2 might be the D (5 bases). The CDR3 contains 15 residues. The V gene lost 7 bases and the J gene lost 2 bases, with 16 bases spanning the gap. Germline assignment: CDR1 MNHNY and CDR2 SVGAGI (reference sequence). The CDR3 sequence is CASIKNSVNTDTQYF. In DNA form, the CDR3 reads TGTGCCAGCATTAAGAATAGCGTAAACACAGATACGCAGTATTTT.

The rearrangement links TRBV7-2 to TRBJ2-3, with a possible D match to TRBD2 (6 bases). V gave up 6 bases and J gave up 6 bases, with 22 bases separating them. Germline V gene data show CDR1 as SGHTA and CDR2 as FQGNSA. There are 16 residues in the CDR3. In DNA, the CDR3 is TGTGCCAGCAGACCAACTAGCTTTAGGTCCTCGGATACGCAGTATTTT. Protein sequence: CASRPTSFRSSDTQYF.

The CDR3 sequence: CASSLERANNEKLFF. The DNA of the CDR3 is TGTGCCAGCAGCTTAGAGCGGGCGAATAATGAAAAACTGTTTTTT. V gene TRBV7-8 combines with J gene TRBJ1-4; no clear D. CDR1 is SGHVS, CDR2 FQNEAQ, per germline. The CDR3 length is 15 residues. V dropped 1 base and J dropped 4 bases, with 10 bases sitting between them.

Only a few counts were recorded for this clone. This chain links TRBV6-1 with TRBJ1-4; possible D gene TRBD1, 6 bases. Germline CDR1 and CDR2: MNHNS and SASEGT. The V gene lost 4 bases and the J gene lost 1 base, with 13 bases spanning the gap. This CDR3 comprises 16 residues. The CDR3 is CASSAVSGETNEKLFF. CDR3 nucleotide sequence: TGTGCCAGCAGTGCGGTATCAGGGGAAACTAATGAAAAACTGTTTTTT.

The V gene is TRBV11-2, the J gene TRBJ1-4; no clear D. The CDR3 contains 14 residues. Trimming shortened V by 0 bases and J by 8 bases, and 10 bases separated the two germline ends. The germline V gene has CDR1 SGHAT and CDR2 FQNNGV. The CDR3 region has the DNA TGTGCCAGCAGCTTAGATCTGGAGTACGAAAAACTGTTTTTT. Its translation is CASSLDLEYEKLFF.

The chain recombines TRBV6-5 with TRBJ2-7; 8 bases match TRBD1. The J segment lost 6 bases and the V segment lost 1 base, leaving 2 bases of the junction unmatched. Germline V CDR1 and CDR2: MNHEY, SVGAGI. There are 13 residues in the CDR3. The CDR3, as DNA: TGTGCCAGCAGTTACTTAGACAGGGGCGAGCAGTACTTC. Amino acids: CASSYLDRGEQYF.

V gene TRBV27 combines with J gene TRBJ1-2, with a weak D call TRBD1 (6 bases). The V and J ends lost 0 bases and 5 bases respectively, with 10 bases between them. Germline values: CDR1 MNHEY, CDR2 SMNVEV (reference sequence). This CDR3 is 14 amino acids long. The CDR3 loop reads CASSLSSGVYGYTF. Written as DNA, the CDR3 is TGTGCCAGCAGTTTATCGTCAGGGGTATATGGCTACACCTTC.

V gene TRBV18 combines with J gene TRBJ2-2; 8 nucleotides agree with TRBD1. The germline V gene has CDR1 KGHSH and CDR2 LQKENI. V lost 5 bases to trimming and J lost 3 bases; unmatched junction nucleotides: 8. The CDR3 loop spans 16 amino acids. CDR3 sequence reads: CASSSAGGWDTGELFF. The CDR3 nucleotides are TGTGCCAGCTCATCCGCAGGGGGCTGGGACACCGGGGAGCTGTTTTTT.

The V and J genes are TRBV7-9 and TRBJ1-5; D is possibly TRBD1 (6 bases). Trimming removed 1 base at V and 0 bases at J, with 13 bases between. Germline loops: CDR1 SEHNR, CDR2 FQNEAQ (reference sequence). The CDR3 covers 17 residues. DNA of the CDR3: TGTGCCAGCAGCTTAGTTGCAGGGGCGTATAGCAATCAGCCCCAGCATTTT. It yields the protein CASSLVAGAYSNQPQHF.

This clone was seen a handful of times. This chain's CDR3 is CSVETGANYGYTF. The CDR3 nucleotides are TGCAGCGTTGAAACAGGAGCCAACTATGGCTACACCTTC. This chain links TRBV29-1 with TRBJ1-2, with D tentatively TRBD1 (5 bases). The CDR3 loop spans 13 amino acids. V gave up 2 bases and J gave up 2 bases, with 9 bases separating them. Germline CDR1 SQVTM, CDR2 ANQGSEA. Full variable domain (outside the CDR3, taken from reference TRBV29-1 and TRBJ1-2): SAVISQKPSRDICQRGTSLTIQCQVDSQVTMMFWYRQQPGQSLTLIATANQGSEATYESGFVIDKFPISRPNLTFSTLTVSNMSPEDSSIYLCSVETGANYGYTFGSGTRLTVV.

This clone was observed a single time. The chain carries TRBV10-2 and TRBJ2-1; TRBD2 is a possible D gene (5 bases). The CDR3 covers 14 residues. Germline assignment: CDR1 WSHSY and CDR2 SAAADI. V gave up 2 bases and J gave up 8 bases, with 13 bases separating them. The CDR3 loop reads CASSEDGKWDEQFF. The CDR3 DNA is TGCGCCAGCAGTGAGGACGGGAAATGGGATGAGCAGTTCTTC.

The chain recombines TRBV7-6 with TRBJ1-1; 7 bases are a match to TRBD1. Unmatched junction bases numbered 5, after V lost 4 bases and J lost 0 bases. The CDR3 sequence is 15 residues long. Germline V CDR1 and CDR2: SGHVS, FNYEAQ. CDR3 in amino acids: CASSSQQGLNTEAFF. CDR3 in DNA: TGTGCCAGCAGCTCCCAACAGGGGCTGAACACTGAAGCTTTCTTT.

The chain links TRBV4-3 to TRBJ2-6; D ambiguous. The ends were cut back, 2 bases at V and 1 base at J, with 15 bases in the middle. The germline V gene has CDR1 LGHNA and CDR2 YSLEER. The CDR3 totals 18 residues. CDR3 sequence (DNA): TGCGCCAGCAGCCAATTTTCTTCCACTTCTTCTGGGGCCAACGTCCTGACTTTC. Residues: CASSQFSSTSSGANVLTF.

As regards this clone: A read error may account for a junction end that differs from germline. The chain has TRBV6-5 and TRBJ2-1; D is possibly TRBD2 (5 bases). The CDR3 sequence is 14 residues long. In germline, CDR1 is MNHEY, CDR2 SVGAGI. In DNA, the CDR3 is TGTGCCACCAGTCCGGGGAGCTCCTACAATGAGCAGTTCTTC. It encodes CATSPGSSYNEQFF.

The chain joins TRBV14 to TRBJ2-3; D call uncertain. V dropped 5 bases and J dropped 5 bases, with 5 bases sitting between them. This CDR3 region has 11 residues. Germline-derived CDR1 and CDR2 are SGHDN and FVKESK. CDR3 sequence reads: CASSFRDTQYF. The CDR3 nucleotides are TGTGCCAGCAGCTTCAGAGATACGCAGTATTTT.

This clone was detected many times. The CDR3: CASSAREGLEIEQFF. The CDR3, as DNA: TGTGCCAGCAGCGCGCGGGAGGGCCTTGAGATTGAGCAGTTCTTC. The chain has TRBV9 and TRBJ2-1; 9 bases line up with TRBD2. Germline V lookup: CDR1 SGDLS, CDR2 YYNGEE. With 3 bases clipped from V and 9 bases from J, the junction kept 10 bases outside the gene matches. There are 15 residues in the CDR3.

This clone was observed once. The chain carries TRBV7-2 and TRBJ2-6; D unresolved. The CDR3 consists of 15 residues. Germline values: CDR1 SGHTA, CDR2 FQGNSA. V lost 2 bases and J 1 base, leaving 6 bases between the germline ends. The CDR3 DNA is TGTGCCAGCAGCTTAATCCCTTCTGGGGCCAACGTCCTGACTTTC. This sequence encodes CASSLIPSGANVLTF.